This T cell receptor beta chain stems from a study of early stage breast cancer tumors. As to this clone: Its antigen is still unknown.

This CDR3 has 15 amino acids. V was pared by 0 bases and J by 3 bases, with 9 bases between. Germline assignment: CDR1 MNHEY and CDR2 SMNVEV (reference sequence). Study results and caveats: Most shared enriched TCRB sequences were commonly generated ones.

Generated by immunoSEQ multiplex PCR, the TCRdb table keeps only in-frame clones and is missing some. This table holds about 30,000 clones, 72% found once. The receptor was derived from a person aged 50-59 years with breast cancer. The chain has TRBV27 and TRBJ2-1; possible D gene TRBD2, 6 bases. The sample consisted of blood. Written as DNA, the CDR3 is TGTGCCAGCAGTTTATCGCGACTAGGCTACAATGAGCAGTTCTTC. Residues: CASSLSRLGYNEQFF.